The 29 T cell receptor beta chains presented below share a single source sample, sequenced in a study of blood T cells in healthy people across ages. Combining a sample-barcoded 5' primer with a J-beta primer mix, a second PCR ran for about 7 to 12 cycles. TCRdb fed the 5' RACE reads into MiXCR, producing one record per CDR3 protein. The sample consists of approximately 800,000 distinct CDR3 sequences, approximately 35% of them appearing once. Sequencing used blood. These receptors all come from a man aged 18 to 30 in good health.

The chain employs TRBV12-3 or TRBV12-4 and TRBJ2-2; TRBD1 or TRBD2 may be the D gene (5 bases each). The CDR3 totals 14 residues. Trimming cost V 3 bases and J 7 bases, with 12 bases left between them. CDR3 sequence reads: CASSFTPGHGELFF. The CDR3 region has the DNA TGTGCCAGCAGTTTTACGCCGGGGCACGGGGAGCTGTTTTTT.

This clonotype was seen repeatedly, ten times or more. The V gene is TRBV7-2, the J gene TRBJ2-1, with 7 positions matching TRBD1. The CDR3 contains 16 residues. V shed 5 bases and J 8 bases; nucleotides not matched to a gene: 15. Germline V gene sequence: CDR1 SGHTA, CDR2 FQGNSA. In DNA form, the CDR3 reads TGTGCCAGCAGCCGCTGGGCGGACAGGTCAAGGGATGAGCAGTTCTTC. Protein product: CASSRWADRSRDEQFF.

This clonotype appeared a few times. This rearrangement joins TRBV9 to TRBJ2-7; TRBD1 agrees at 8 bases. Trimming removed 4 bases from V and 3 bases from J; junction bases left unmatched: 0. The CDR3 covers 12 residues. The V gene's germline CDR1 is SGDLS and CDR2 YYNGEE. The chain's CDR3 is CASSTGGYEQYF. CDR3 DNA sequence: TGTGCCAGCAGCACAGGGGGCTACGAGCAGTACTTC.

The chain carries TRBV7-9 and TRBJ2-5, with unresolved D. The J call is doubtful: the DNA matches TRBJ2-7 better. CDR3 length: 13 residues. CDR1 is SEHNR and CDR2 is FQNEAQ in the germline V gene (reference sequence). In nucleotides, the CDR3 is TGTGCCAGCAGCTTAGTGTTATTGGGCGAGCAGTACTTC. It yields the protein CASSLVLLGEQYF.

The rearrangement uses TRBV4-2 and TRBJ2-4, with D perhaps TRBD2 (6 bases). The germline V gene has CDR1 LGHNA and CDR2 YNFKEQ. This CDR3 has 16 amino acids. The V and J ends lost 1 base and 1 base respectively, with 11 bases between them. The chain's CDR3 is CASSQVGGRAKNIQYF. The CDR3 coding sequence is TGTGCCAGCAGCCAAGTCGGGGGACGGGCCAAAAACATTCAGTACTTC.

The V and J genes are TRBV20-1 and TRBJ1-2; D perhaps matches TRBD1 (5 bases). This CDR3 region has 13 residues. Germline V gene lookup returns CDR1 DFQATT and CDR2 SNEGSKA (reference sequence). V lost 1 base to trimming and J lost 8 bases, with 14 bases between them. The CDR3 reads CSARVGTSFGYTF. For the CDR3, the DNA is TGCAGTGCTAGAGTAGGGACGTCGTTCGGCTACACCTTC.

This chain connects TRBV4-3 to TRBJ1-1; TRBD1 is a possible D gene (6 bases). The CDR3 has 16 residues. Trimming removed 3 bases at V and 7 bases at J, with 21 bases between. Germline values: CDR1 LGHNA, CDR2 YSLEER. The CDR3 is CASSHTTGGLVGEAFF. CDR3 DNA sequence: TGCGCCAGCAGCCACACTACCGGGGGGCTTGTTGGTGAAGCTTTCTTT.

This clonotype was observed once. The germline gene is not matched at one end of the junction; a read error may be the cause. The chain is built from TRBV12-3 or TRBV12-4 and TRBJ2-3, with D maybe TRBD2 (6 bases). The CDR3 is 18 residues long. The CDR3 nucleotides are TGTGCCAGCAGTTCCCCTACCGGGGGTGCAGTTAGCACAGATACGCAGTATTTC. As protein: CASSSPTGGAVSTDTQYF.

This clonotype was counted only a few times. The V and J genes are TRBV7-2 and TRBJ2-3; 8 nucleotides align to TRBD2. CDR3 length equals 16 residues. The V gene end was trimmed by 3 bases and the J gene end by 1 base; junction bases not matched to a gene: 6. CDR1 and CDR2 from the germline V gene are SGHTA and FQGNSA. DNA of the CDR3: TGTGCCAGCAGCTTCACTAGCGGAGATGGCACAGATACGCAGTATTTT. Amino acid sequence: CASSFTSGDGTDTQYF.

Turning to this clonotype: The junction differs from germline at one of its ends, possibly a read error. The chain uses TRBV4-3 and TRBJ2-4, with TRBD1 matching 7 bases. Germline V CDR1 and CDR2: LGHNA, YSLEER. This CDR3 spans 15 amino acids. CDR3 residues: CASGQDRGQPNIQYF. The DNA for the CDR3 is TGCGCCAGCGGCCAAGATAGGGGACAGCCAAACATTCAGTACTTC.

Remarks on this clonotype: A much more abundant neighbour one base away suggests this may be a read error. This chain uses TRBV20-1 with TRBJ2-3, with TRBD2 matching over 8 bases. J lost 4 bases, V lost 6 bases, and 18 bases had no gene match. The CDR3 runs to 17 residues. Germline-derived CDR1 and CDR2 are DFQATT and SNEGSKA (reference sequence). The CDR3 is CSAPPEAQRGLSDTQYF. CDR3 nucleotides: TGCAGTGCGCCCCCCGAGGCCCAGCGGGGGTTGTCAGATACGCAGTATTTT.

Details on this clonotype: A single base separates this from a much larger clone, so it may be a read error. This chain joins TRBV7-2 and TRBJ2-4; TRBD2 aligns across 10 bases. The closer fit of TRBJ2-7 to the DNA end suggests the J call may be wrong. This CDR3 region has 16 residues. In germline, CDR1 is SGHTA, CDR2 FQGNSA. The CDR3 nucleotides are TGTGGCAGCAGCTCCCCACGAGCGGGGGGGGCCTACGAGCAGTACTTC. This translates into CGSSSPRAGGAYEQYF.

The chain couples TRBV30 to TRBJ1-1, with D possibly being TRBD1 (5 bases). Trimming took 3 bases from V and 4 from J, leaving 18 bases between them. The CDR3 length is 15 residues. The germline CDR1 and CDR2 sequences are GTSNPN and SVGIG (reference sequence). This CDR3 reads CAWRGLGGRVTEAFF. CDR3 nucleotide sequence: TGTGCCTGGAGGGGTTTGGGGGGGAGAGTCACTGAAGCTTTCTTT.

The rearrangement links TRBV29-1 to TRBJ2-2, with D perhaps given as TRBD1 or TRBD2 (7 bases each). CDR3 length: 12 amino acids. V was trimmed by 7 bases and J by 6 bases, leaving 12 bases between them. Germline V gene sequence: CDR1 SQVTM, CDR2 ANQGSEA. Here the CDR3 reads CSAQGGAGELFF. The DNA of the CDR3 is TGCAGCGCCCAGGGGGGGGCCGGGGAGCTGTTTTTT.

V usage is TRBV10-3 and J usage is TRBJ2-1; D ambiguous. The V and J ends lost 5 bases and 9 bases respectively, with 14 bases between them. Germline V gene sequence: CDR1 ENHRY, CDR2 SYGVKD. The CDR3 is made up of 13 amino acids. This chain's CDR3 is CAISPGGIGEQFF. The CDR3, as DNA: TGTGCCATCAGTCCTGGTGGGATCGGTGAGCAGTTCTTC.

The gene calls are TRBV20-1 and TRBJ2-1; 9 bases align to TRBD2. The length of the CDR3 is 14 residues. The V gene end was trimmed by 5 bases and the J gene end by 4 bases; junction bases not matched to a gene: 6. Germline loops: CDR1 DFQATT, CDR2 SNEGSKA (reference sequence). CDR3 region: CSAYSGGLYNEQFF. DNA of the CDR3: TGCAGTGCTTATAGCGGGGGATTATACAATGAGCAGTTCTTC.

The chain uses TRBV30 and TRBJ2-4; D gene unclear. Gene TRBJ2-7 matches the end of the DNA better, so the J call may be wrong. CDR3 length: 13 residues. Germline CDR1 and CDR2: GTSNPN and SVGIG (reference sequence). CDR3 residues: CAGRTAIPHEQYF. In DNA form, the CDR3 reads TGTGCCGGAAGGACGGCCATTCCCCACGAGCAGTACTTC.

The DNA for the CDR3 is TGCGCCAGCGGGAGGACGGGACAGAGTTTCTCCTACAATGAGCAGTACTTC. Translation: CASGRTGQSFSYNEQYF. This rearrangement joins TRBV5-1 to TRBJ2-1; maybe TRBD1 (7 bases). The DNA end favors TRBJ2-7, so the J call may be wrong. The CDR3 runs to 17 residues. Looked up from germline, CDR1 is SGHRS and CDR2 is YFSETQ.

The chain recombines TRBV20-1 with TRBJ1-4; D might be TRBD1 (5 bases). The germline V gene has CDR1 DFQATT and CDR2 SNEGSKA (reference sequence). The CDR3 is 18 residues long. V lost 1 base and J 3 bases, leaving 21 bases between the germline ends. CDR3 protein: CSARVRETNVGPNEKLFF. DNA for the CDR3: TGCAGTGCTAGAGTCAGGGAGACGAATGTCGGGCCTAATGAAAAACTGTTTTTT.

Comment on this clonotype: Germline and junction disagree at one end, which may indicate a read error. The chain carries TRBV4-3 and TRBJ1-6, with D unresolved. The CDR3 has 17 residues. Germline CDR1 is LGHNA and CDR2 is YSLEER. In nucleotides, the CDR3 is TGCGCCAGCAGCCAAGATTGGGGAAGCTCCTATAATTTACCCCTCCACTTT. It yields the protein CASSQDWGSSYNLPLHF.

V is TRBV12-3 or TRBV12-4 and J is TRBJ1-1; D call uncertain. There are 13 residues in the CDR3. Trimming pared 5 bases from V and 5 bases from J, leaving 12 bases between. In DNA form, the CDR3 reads TGTGCCAGCAGTGTTAGGGCGGGAACTGAAGCTTTCTTT. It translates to CASSVRAGTEAFF.

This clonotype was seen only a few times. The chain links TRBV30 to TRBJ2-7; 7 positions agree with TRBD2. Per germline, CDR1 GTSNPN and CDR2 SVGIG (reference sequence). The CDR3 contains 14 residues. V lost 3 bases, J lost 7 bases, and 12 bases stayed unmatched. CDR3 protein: CAWSAQGLILEQYF. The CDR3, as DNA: TGTGCCTGGAGCGCCCAGGGACTAATCCTTGAGCAGTACTTC.

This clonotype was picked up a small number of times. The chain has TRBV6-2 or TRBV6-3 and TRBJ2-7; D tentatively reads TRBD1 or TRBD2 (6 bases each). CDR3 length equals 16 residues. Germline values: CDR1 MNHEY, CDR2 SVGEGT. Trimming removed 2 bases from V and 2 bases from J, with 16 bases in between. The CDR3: CASSYTSDGGPYEQYF. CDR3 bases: TGTGCCAGCAGTTACACCTCTGACGGGGGCCCCTACGAGCAGTACTTC.

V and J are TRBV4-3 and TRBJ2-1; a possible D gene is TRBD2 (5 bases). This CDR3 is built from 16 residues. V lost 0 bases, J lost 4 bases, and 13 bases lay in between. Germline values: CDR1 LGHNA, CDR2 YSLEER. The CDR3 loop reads CASSQDPARAYNEQFF. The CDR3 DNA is TGCGCCAGCAGCCAAGACCCAGCGAGGGCGTACAATGAGCAGTTCTTC.

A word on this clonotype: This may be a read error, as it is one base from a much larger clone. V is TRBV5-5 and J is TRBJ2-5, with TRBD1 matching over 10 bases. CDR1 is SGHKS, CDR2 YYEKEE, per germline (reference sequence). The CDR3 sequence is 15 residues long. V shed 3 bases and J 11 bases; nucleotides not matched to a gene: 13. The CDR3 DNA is TGTGCCAGCAGCTCCGGGACAGGGGAATACAATGAGCAGTACTTC. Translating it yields CASSSGTGEYNEQYF. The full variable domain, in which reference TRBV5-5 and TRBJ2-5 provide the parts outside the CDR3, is DAGVTQSPTHLIKTRGQQVTLRCSPISGHKSVSWYQQVLGQGPQFIFQYYEKEERGRGNFPDRFSARQFPNYSSELNVNALLLGDSALYLCASSSGTGEYNEQYFGPGTRLLVL.

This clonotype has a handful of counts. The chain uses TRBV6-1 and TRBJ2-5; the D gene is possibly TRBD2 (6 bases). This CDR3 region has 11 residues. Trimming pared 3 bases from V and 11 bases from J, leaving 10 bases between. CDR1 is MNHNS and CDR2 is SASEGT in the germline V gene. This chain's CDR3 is CASSDSGEQYF. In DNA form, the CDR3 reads TGTGCCAGCAGTGATTCGGGGGAGCAGTACTTC.

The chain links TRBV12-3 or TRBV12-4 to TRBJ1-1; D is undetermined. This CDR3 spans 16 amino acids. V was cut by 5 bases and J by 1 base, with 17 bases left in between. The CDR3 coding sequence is TGTGCCAGCAGTAACCCGCAGGAGGATGGGAACACTGAAGCTTTCTTT. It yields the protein CASSNPQEDGNTEAFF.

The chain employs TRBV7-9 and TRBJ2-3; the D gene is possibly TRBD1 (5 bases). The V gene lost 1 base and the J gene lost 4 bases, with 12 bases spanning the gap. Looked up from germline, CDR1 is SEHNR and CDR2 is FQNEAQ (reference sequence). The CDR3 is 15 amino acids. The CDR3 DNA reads TGTGCCAGCAGCTTAGACGCGGCAGGGCCAGATACGCAGTATTTT. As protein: CASSLDAAGPDTQYF.

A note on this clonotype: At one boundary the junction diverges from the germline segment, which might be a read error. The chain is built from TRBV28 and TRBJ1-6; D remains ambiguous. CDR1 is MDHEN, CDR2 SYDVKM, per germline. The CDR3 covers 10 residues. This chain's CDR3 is CASGRSPPHF. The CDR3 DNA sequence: TGTGCCAGCGGCCGGTCACCCCCCCACTTT.